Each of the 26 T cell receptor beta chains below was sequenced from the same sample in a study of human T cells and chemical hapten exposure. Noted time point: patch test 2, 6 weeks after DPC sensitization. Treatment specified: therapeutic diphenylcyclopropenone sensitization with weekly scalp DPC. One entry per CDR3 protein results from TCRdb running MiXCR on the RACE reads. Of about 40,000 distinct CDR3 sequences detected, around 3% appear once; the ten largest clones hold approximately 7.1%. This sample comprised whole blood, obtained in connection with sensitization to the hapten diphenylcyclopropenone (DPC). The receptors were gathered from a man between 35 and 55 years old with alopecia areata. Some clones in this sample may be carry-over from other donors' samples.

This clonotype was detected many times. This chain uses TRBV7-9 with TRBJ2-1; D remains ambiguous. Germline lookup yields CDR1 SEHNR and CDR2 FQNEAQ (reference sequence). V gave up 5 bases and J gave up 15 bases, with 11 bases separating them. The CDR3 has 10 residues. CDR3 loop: CASSPLEGFF. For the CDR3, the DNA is TGTGCCAGCAGCCCGCTAGAAGGGTTCTTC.

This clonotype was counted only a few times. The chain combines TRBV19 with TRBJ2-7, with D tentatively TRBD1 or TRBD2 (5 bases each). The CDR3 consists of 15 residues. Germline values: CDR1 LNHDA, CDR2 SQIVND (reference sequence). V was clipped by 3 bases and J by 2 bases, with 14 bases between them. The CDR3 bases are TGTGCCAGTAGTATCCATTGGGACCCTACCTACGAGCAGTACTTC. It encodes CASSIHWDPTYEQYF.

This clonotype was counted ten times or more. CDR3 coding DNA: TGTGCCAGCTCACCACGGTACAGCACAGATACGCAGTATTTT. Its translation is CASSPRYSTDTQYF. V is TRBV18 and J is TRBJ2-3; D gene ambiguous. CDR3 length: 14 amino acids. The germline V gene encodes CDR1 KGHSH and CDR2 LQKENI. The V end was cut by 1 base, the J end by 0 bases, with 5 bases between.

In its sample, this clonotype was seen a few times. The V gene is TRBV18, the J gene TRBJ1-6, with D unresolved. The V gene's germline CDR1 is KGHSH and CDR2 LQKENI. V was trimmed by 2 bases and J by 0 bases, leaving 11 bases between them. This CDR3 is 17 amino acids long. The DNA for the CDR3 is TGTGCCAGCTCACCAGAAGGGTGGAGCTCCTATAATTCACCCCTCCACTTT. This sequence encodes CASSPEGWSSYNSPLHF. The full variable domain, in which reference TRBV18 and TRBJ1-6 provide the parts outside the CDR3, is NAGVMQNPRHLVRRRGQEARLRCSPMKGHSHVYWYRQLPEEGLKFMVYLQKENIIDESGMPKERFSAEFPKEGPSILRIQQVVRGDSAAYFCASSPEGWSSYNSPLHFGNGTRLTVT.

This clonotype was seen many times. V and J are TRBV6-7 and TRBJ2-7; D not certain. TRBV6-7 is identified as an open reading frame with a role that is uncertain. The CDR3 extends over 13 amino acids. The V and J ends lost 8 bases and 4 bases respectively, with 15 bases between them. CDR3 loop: CASQCHLKYEQYF. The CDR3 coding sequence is TGTGCCAGCCAATGTCACCTTAAGTACGAGCAGTACTTC.

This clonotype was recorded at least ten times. The CDR3 bases are TGTGCCAGCAGTTTTAGGCAAACCGGGGCAGAAAAACTGTTTTTT. Its protein is CASSFRQTGAEKLFF. This rearrangement joins TRBV12-3 or TRBV12-4 to TRBJ1-4, with D tentatively TRBD1 (5 bases). The CDR3 totals 15 residues. Trimming pared 3 bases from V and 8 bases from J, leaving 16 bases between.

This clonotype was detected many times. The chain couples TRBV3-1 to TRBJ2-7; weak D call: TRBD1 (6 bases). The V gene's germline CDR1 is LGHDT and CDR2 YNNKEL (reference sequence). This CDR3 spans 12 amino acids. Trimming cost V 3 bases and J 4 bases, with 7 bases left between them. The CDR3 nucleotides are TGTGCCAGCAGCCACACAGGGTACGAGCAGTACTTC. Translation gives CASSHTGYEQYF.

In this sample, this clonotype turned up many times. CDR3 bases: TGTGCCAGCAGCTTAGCCTGGGAAGGGTCCCTCTCCAAGACCGGGGAGCTGTTTTTT. Protein product: CASSLAWEGSLSKTGELFF. The rearrangement joins TRBV7-9 to TRBJ2-2; D gene uncertain. The CDR3 totals 19 residues. V lost 0 bases to trimming and J lost 5 bases, with 22 bases between them. Per germline, CDR1 SEHNR and CDR2 FQNEAQ (reference sequence).

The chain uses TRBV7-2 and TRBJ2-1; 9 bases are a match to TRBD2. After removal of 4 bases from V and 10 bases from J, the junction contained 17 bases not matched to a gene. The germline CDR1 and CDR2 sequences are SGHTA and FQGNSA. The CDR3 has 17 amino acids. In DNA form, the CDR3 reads TGTGCCAGCAGCTCCTCCCAGGTGGGCGGGAGGGCCAGGGAGCAGTTCTTC. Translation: CASSSSQVGGRAREQFF.

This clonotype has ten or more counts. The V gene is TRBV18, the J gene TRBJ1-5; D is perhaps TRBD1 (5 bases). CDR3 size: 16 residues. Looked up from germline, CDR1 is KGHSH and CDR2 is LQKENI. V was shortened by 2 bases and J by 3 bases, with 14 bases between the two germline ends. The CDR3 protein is CASSPVGTGPNQPQHF. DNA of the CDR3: TGTGCCAGCTCACCAGTCGGTACAGGCCCCAATCAGCCCCAGCATTTT.

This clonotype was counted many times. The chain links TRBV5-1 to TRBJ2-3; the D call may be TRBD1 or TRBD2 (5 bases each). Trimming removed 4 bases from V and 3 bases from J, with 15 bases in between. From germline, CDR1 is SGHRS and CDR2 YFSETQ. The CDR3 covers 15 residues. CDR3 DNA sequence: TGCGCCAGCAGCATAACCGGGACCCAAACAGATACGCAGTATTTT. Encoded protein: CASSITGTQTDTQYF.

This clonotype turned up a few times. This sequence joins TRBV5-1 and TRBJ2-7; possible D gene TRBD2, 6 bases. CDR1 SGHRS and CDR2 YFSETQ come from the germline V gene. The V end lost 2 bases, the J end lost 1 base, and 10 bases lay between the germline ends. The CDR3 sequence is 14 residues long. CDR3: CASSFGLTSYEQYF. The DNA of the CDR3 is TGCGCCAGCAGCTTCGGACTAACTTCCTACGAGCAGTACTTC.

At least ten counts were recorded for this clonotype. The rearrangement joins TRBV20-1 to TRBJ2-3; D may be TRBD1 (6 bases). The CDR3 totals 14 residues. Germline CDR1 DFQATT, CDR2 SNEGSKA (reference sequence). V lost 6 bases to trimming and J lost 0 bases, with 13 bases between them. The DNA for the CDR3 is TGCAGTGCCCATGGGGGCGGGAGCACAGATACGCAGTATTTT. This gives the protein CSAHGGGSTDTQYF.

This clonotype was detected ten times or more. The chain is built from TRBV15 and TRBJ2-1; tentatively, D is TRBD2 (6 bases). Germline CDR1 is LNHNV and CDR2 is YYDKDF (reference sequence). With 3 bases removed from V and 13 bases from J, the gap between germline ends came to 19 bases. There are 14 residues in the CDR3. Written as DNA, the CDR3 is TGTGCCACCAGCAGTGCCGACGAGACTAGACTCCAGTTCTTC. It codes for CATSSADETRLQFF.

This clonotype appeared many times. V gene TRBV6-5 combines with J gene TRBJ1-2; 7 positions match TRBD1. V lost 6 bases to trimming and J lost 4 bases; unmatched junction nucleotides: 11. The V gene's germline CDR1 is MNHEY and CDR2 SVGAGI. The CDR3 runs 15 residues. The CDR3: CASRPQTGFRYGYTF. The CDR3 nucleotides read TGTGCCAGCAGGCCCCAGACAGGGTTCCGCTATGGCTACACCTTC.

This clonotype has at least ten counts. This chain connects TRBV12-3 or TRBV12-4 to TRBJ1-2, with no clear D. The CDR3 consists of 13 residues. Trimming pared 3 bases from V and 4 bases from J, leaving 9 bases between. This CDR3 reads CASSFTEPYGYTF. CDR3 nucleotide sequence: TGTGCCAGCAGTTTCACCGAACCCTATGGCTACACCTTC.

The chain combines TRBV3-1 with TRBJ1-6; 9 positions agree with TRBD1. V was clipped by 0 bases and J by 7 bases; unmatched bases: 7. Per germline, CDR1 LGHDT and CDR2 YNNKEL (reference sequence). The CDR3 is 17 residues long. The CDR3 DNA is TGTGCCAGCAGCCAAGATGTTGCCGGGACAGGGAATTCACCCCTCCACTTT. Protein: CASSQDVAGTGNSPLHF.

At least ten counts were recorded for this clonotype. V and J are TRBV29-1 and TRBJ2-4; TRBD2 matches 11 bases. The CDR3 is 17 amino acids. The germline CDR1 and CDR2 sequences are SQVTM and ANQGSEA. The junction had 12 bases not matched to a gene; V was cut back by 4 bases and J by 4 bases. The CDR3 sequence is CSVAPMTSGNSKNIQYF. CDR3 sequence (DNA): TGCAGCGTTGCCCCGATGACTAGCGGGAATTCGAAAAACATTCAGTACTTC.

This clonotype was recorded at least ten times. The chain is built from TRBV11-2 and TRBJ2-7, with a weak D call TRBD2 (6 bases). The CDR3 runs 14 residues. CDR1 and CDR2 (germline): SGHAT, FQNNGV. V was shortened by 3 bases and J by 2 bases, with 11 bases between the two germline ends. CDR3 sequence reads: CASSLGGVAYEQYF. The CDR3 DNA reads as TGTGCCAGCAGCTTGGGCGGGGTTGCCTACGAGCAGTACTTC.

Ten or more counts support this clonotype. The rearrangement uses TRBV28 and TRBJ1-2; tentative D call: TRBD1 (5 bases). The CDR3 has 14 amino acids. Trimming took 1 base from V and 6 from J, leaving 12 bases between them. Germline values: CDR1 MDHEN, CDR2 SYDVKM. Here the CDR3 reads CASSLSLTGDGYTF. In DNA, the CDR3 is TGTGCCAGCAGTTTATCCCTGACGGGGGATGGCTACACCTTC.

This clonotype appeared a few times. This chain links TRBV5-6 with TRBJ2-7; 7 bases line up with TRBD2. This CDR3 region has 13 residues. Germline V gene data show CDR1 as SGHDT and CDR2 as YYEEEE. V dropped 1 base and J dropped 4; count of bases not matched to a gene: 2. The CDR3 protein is CASSLTGRYEQYF. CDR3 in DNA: TGTGCCAGCAGCTTGACCGGGAGGTACGAGCAGTACTTC.

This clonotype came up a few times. The CDR3 loop reads CSAPQGSNQPQHF. DNA for the CDR3: TGCAGTGCTCCACAGGGAAGCAATCAGCCCCAGCATTTT. V gene TRBV20-1 combines with J gene TRBJ1-5; maybe TRBD1 (6 bases). The CDR3 is 13 residues long. The germline V and J ends were trimmed by 5 bases and 1 base, with 9 bases remaining between them. CDR1 is DFQATT, CDR2 SNEGSKA, per germline (reference sequence).

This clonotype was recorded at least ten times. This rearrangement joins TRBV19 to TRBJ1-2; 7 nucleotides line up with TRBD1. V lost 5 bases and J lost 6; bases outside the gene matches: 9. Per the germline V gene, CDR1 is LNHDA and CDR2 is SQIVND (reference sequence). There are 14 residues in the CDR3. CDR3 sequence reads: CASSGDRVSDGYTF. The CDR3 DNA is TGTGCCAGTAGTGGTGACAGGGTATCTGATGGCTACACCTTC.

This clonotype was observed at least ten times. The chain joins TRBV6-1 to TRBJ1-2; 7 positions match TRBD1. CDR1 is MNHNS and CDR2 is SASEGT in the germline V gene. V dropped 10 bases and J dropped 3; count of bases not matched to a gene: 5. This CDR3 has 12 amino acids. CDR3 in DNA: TGTGCCACCCGACAGGGCTACTATGGCTACACCTTC. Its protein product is CATRQGYYGYTF.

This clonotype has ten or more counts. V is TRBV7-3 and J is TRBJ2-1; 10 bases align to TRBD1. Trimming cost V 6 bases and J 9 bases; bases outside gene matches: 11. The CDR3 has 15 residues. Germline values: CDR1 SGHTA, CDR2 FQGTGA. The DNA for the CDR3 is TGTGCCAGCAGTTCCGGGACAGGGGTAGATCGTGAGCAGTTCTTC. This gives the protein CASSSGTGVDREQFF.

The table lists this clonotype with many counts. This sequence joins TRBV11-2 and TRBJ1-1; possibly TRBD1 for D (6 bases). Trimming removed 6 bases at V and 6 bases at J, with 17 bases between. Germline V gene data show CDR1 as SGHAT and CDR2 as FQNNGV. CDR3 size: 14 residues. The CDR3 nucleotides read TGTGCCAGCAGAGCCTACAGGGAGGGGCCTGAAGCTTTCTTT. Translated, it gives CASRAYREGPEAFF.